Listed below are T cell receptor beta chains from one sample, sequenced in a study of blood T cells in healthy people across ages. TCRdb reprocessed the 5' RACE reads via MiXCR and lists one record per CDR3 protein. The sample records 500,000 to 650,000 distinct CDR3 sequences, about 25% being singletons. These same records also appear under a second study, on T cells of mothers and their children.

Sequenced sample: blood. The receptors were sampled from a boy aged 2 to 10 in good health. Both conserved end residues are part of each CDR3. Fields, in order: V gene, D gene, clone size, J gene, CDR3 protein, CDR3 DNA. The D gene is left open where the match is weak. Clone sizes are given selectively: once, few, many, or a class where the clone is expanded.

v_gene: TRBV6-2/TRBV6-3
d_gene: TRBD1
abundance: many
j_gene: TRBJ2-5
CDR3aa: CASAPDRLYQETQYF
CDR3nt: TGTGCCAGCGCCCCGGACAGGTTATACCAAGAGACCCAGTACTTC

v_gene: TRBV4-3
d_gene: TRBD2
abundance: few
j_gene: TRBJ2-1
CDR3aa: CASSQLSTSGRPYNEQFF
CDR3nt: TGCGCCAGCAGCCAACTCTCTACTAGCGGGAGGCCCTACAATGAGCAGTTCTTC

v_gene: TRBV20-1
d_gene: TRBD2
abundance: few
j_gene: TRBJ2-7
CDR3aa: CSAAGTTTYEQYF
CDR3nt: TGCAGTGCTGCCGGGACTACGACCTACGAGCAGTACTTC

v_gene: TRBV10-3
d_gene: TRBD2
abundance: NA
j_gene: TRBJ2-7
CDR3aa: CAISEVGSGGSYEQYF
CDR3nt: TGTGCCATCAGTGAGGTCGGTAGCGGGGGATCCTACGAGCAGTACTTC

v_gene: TRBV30
d_gene: NA
abundance: NA
j_gene: TRBJ1-2
CDR3aa: CAWSVINRMVTDRSNYGYTF
CDR3nt: TGTGCCTGGAGTGTCATTAACAGAATGGTCACCGATCGTTCTAACTATGGCTACACCTTC

v_gene: TRBV7-3
d_gene: TRBD1
abundance: NA
j_gene: TRBJ2-2
CDR3aa: CASSLGTGMAGELFF
CDR3nt: TGTGCCAGCAGCCTAGGGACAGGGATGGCCGGGGAGCTGTTTTTT

v_gene: TRBV25-1
d_gene: NA
abundance: NA
j_gene: TRBJ2-7
CDR3aa: CASREGAGPGEQYF
CDR3nt: TGTGCCAGCAGGGAGGGGGCAGGACCGGGCGAGCAGTACTTC

v_gene: TRBV23-1
d_gene: NA
abundance: NA
j_gene: TRBJ2-3
CDR3aa: CASSPHDFNTDTQYF
CDR3nt: TGCGCCAGCAGTCCGCACGACTTCAACACAGATACGCAGTATTTT

v_gene: TRBV20-1
d_gene: TRBD2
abundance: NA
j_gene: TRBJ2-5
CDR3aa: CSALAGFYNERFF
CDR3nt: TGCAGTGCTCTAGCGGGGTTCTACAATGAGCGGTTCTTC

v_gene: TRBV20-1
d_gene: TRBD1
abundance: few
j_gene: TRBJ2-3
CDR3aa: CSAPGQSDTQYF
CDR3nt: TGCAGTGCTCCGGGACAGTCAGATACGCAGTATTTT

v_gene: TRBV5-4
d_gene: TRBD2
abundance: few
j_gene: TRBJ2-5
CDR3aa: CANSDSGGAGTQYF
CDR3nt: TGTGCCAACAGCGACAGCGGGGGGGCCGGGACCCAGTACTTC

v_gene: TRBV11-2
d_gene: NA
abundance: NA
j_gene: TRBJ1-6
CDR3aa: CASSSDGVADSPLHF
CDR3nt: TGTGCCAGCAGCTCGGATGGGGTAGCGGATTCACCCCTCCACTTT

v_gene: TRBV20-1
d_gene: TRBD2
abundance: few
j_gene: TRBJ2-5
CDR3aa: CSASRVGGFAGTQYF
CDR3nt: TGCAGTGCTAGTCGGGTGGGGGGGTTTGCAGGGACCCAGTACTTC

v_gene: TRBV6-5
d_gene: TRBD2
abundance: NA
j_gene: TRBJ2-1
CDR3aa: CASRQWTGGYNEQFF
CDR3nt: TGTGCCAGCAGACAGTGGACGGGGGGCTACAATGAGCAGTTCTTC

v_gene: TRBV12-3/TRBV12-4
d_gene: TRBD1
abundance: few
j_gene: TRBJ1-5
CDR3aa: CASSPTGDNQPQHF
CDR3nt: TGTGCCAGCAGCCCCACAGGGGACAATCAGCCCCAGCATTTT

v_gene: TRBV25-1
d_gene: NA
abundance: NA
j_gene: TRBJ2-1
CDR3aa: CASSVDSGNEQFF
CDR3nt: TGTGCCAGCAGTGTAGATTCGGGTAATGAGCAGTTCTTC

v_gene: TRBV5-6
d_gene: NA
abundance: NA
j_gene: TRBJ1-2
CDR3aa: CASSRRGSPGYTF
CDR3nt: TGTGCCAGCAGCCGAAGAGGGTCTCCTGGCTACACCTTC

v_gene: TRBV11-2
d_gene: TRBD1
abundance: NA
j_gene: TRBJ2-7
CDR3aa: CASSLAYRGLDEQYF
CDR3nt: TGTGCCAGCAGCTTAGCATACAGGGGCTTAGACGAGCAGTACTTC

v_gene: TRBV5-1
d_gene: NA
abundance: few
j_gene: TRBJ1-1
CDR3aa: CASSLGGPYTEAFF
CDR3nt: TGCGCCAGCAGCTTGGGGGGGCCCTACACTGAAGCTTTCTTT

v_gene: TRBV20-1
d_gene: NA
abundance: few
j_gene: TRBJ2-5
CDR3aa: CRAGADGEETQYF
CDR3nt: TGCCGCGCCGGGGCGGATGGGGAAGAGACCCAGTACTTC

v_gene: TRBV6-2/TRBV6-3
d_gene: TRBD1
abundance: NA
j_gene: TRBJ2-7
CDR3aa: CASESGQGRYEQYF
CDR3nt: TGTGCCAGCGAGTCGGGACAGGGCAGGTACGAGCAGTACTTC

v_gene: TRBV21-1
d_gene: NA
abundance: NA
j_gene: TRBJ1-2
CDR3aa: CASRRGDLGYTF
CDR3nt: TGTGCCAGCAGGAGGGGTGACCTGGGCTACACCTTC

v_gene: TRBV6-5
d_gene: TRBD1
abundance: NA
j_gene: TRBJ2-7
CDR3aa: CASSPQGQIPTEQYF
CDR3nt: TGTGCCAGCAGCCCTCAGGGACAGATACCTACGGAGCAGTACTTC

v_gene: TRBV13
d_gene: TRBD1
abundance: NA
j_gene: TRBJ2-1
CDR3aa: CASSLFGLSWGQGGNNEQFF
CDR3nt: TGTGCCAGCAGCTTATTTGGCTTAAGTTGGGGACAGGGCGGAAACAATGAGCAGTTCTTC

v_gene: TRBV4-3
d_gene: TRBD2
abundance: NA
j_gene: TRBJ2-3
CDR3aa: CASSEGLRLSTDTQYF
CDR3nt: TGCGCCAGCAGCGAGGGACTACGGCTTAGCACAGATACGCAGTATTTT

v_gene: TRBV9
d_gene: NA
abundance: few
j_gene: TRBJ2-7
CDR3aa: CASSVEAGLGFYEQYF
CDR3nt: TGTGCCAGCAGCGTGGAGGCGGGCTTAGGGTTTTACGAGCAGTACTTC

v_gene: TRBV5-1
d_gene: TRBD1
abundance: NA
j_gene: TRBJ1-2
CDR3aa: CASSLGRQGPSPSNYGYTF
CDR3nt: TGCGCCAGCAGCTTGGGCAGACAGGGGCCGAGCCCTTCTAACTATGGCTACACCTTC

v_gene: TRBV30
d_gene: NA
abundance: few
j_gene: TRBJ1-2
CDR3aa: CAWSVIRQTVDAAYGYTF
CDR3nt: TGTGCCTGGAGTGTTATTCGACAAACGGTCGATGCCGCCTATGGCTACACCTTC

v_gene: TRBV29-1
d_gene: NA
abundance: NA
j_gene: TRBJ1-1
CDR3aa: CSVEVGVGVGAFF
CDR3nt: TGCAGCGTTGAAGTAGGTGTAGGGGTGGGAGCTTTCTTT

v_gene: TRBV20-1
d_gene: TRBD2
abundance: few
j_gene: TRBJ2-5
CDR3aa: CSASGLAETQYF
CDR3nt: TGCAGTGCTAGCGGACTAGCGGAGACCCAGTACTTC

v_gene: TRBV6-5
d_gene: NA
abundance: NA
j_gene: TRBJ2-7
CDR3aa: CASSYSPAESSYEQYF
CDR3nt: TGTGCCAGCAGTTACAGTCCAGCGGAGAGCTCCTACGAGCAGTACTTC

v_gene: TRBV5-1
d_gene: NA
abundance: few
j_gene: TRBJ1-1
CDR3aa: CASSLELGGNTEAFF
CDR3nt: TGCGCCAGCAGCTTGGAGCTGGGCGGGAACACTGAAGCTTTCTTT

v_gene: TRBV29-1
d_gene: NA
abundance: NA
j_gene: TRBJ1-5
CDR3aa: CTFNQPQHF
CDR3nt: TGCACCTTCAATCAGCCCCAGCATTTT

v_gene: TRBV7-2
d_gene: TRBD1
abundance: NA
j_gene: TRBJ2-3
CDR3aa: CASSPTGATDTQYF
CDR3nt: TGTGCCAGCAGCCCGACAGGGGCGACAGATACGCAGTATTTT

v_gene: TRBV6-1
d_gene: TRBD1
abundance: NA
j_gene: TRBJ1-1
CDR3aa: CASSPSGTGDTEAFF
CDR3nt: TGTGCCAGCAGTCCTTCAGGGACAGGGGACACTGAAGCTTTCTTT

v_gene: TRBV5-6
d_gene: TRBD2
abundance: few
j_gene: TRBJ2-7
CDR3aa: CASSWIAGGLYF
CDR3nt: TGTGCCAGCAGCTGGATAGCGGGTGGGTTGTACTTC

v_gene: TRBV7-2
d_gene: TRBD1
abundance: NA
j_gene: TRBJ2-5
CDR3aa: CASSLGDRVQETQYF
CDR3nt: TGTGCCAGCAGCTTAGGAGACAGGGTCCAAGAGACCCAGTACTTC